One sample yielded the 29 T cell receptor beta chains listed below, sequenced in a study of CXCR3-negative and CXCR3-positive naive CD8 T cells (dated by TCRdb to the late 2010s). TCRdb records NextSeq 550 as the sequencer. The Human TCR Profiling Kit (MiLaboratory) was used to make UMI-labeled 5' RACE TRB cDNA libraries. Following TCRdb reprocessing, every CDR3 protein sequence forms one entry, and DNA is not provided. This sample's records show over 100,000 distinct CDR3 sequences. Together, the top ten hold around 0.5% of the sample. The source material was naive CXCR3- CD8+ T cells from blood. In the paper's terms, the cell subset or site label means: CD45RO-CCR7+CD27+CD95- naive CD8+ T cells lacking CXCR3 (TNR3-). These TCRs come from a human donor in good health. Some clones in this sample may be carry-over from other donors' samples.

This chain links TRBV7-9 with TRBJ2-1; the D call of TRBD1 rests on TCRdb alone, since no DNA is present to check it. Germline V lookup: CDR1 SEHNR, CDR2 FQNEAQ (reference sequence). The CDR3 loop spans 16 amino acids. CDR3 sequence: CASSSPGTGYDNEQFF.

The gene calls are TRBV4-2 and TRBJ2-7; lacking DNA, the TRBD2 call made by TCRdb goes unchecked. CDR3 length equals 14 residues. CDR1 is LGHNA, CDR2 YNFKEQ, per germline. CDR3 residues: CASSQPGLANEQYF.

The V and J genes are TRBV27 and TRBJ2-1. The CDR3 consists of 11 residues. Germline V gene data show CDR1 as MNHEY and CDR2 as SMNVEV (reference sequence). The CDR3: CASTQYNEQFF.

The V gene is TRBV4-1, the J gene TRBJ1-2; TCRdb calls TRBD1, which cannot be checked without DNA. This CDR3 region has 16 residues. Germline values: CDR1 MGHRA, CDR2 YSYEKL. The CDR3 spells CASSPKGGFVSDGYTF.

V gene TRBV7-3 combines with J gene TRBJ1-1. This CDR3 contains 13 residues. Per germline, CDR1 SGHTA and CDR2 FQGTGA. CDR3 loop: CASTPNVNTEAFF.

The chain joins TRBV12-3 or TRBV12-4 to TRBJ2-7. CDR3 length: 13 amino acids. CDR3: CASSGLLGYEQYF.

The chain carries TRBV7-9 and TRBJ2-1; TCRdb's D call, TRBD1, is unchecked because there is no DNA. Germline-derived CDR1 and CDR2 are SEHNR and FQNEAQ (reference sequence). The CDR3 totals 12 residues. The CDR3 sequence is CASRGPSNEQFF. Looking up the rest from reference TRBV7-9 and TRBJ2-1 gives the full variable domain: DTGVSQNPRHKITKRGQNVTFRCDPISEHNRLYWYRQTLGQGPEFLTYFQNEAQLEKSRLLSDRFSAERPKGSFSTLEIQRTEQGDSAMYLCASRGPSNEQFFGPGTRLTVL.

The gene calls are TRBV29-1 and TRBJ2-7; the TCRdb D gene call, TRBD1, has no DNA to confirm it. CDR3 length: 14 residues. CDR1 is SQVTM, CDR2 ANQGSEA, per germline. The CDR3 protein is CSVEPGQSSYEQYF.

V usage is TRBV21-1 and J usage is TRBJ2-7; TCRdb proposes TRBD1, but this gene call is untestable without DNA. TRBV21-1 is a recognized pseudogene. This CDR3 comprises 13 residues. The chain's CDR3 is CASSKGDVYEQYF.

This chain connects TRBV27 to TRBJ2-7; TCRdb designates TRBD1, a call that cannot be tested without DNA. The CDR3 contains 13 residues. Germline CDR1 MNHEY, CDR2 SMNVEV (reference sequence). CDR3: CASSLGQGFEQYF.

The V gene is TRBV4-1, the J gene TRBJ2-2; lacking DNA, the TRBD1 call made by TCRdb goes unchecked. This CDR3 region has 18 residues. Germline V gives CDR1 MGHRA, CDR2 YSYEKL. The CDR3 is CASSKLQANQRTPGELFF.

The CDR3 sequence is CASSYSVGHPPPGNTIYF. V gene TRBV6-5 combines with J gene TRBJ1-3; the TCRdb call, TRBD1, lacks DNA for checking. Looked up from germline, CDR1 is MNHEY and CDR2 is SVGAGI. The CDR3 totals 18 residues.

The CDR3 reads CAIRGIGNEQFF. This chain links TRBV2 with TRBJ2-1. CDR1 and CDR2 from the germline V gene are SNHLY and FYNNEI. CDR3 length equals 12 residues.

The V and J genes are TRBV28 and TRBJ2-5. The CDR3 is 16 amino acids. Per the germline V gene, CDR1 is MDHEN and CDR2 is SYDVKM. The CDR3 loop is CASSFPKMAGQETQYF.

This chain uses TRBV7-9 with TRBJ2-7. Germline V gene sequence: CDR1 SEHNR, CDR2 FQNEAQ (reference sequence). The CDR3 consists of 18 residues. The CDR3 sequence: CASSPDGSGRDSSYEQYF. Filled out from reference TRBV7-9 and TRBJ2-7, the complete variable domain reads DTGVSQNPRHKITKRGQNVTFRCDPISEHNRLYWYRQTLGQGPEFLTYFQNEAQLEKSRLLSDRFSAERPKGSFSTLEIQRTEQGDSAMYLCASSPDGSGRDSSYEQYFGPGTRLTVT.

This sequence joins TRBV5-5 and TRBJ1-1. The CDR3 extends over 14 amino acids. Per the germline V gene, CDR1 is SGHKS and CDR2 is YYEKEE (reference sequence). The CDR3: CASSHNRKQWDAFF.

The chain combines TRBV20-1 with TRBJ2-3; TCRdb's D call, TRBD2, is unchecked because there is no DNA. This CDR3 region has 14 residues. Germline V CDR1 and CDR2: DFQATT, SNEGSKA (reference sequence). CDR3 loop: CSASPTRIADTQYF.

The V call is TRBV7-9, the J call TRBJ1-1; as DNA is missing, the TRBD1 call by TCRdb cannot be tested. The CDR3 sequence is 15 residues long. CDR1 is SEHNR and CDR2 is FQNEAQ in the germline V gene (reference sequence). The CDR3 loop reads CASSLGTEMNTEAFF.

The genes are TRBV12-3 or TRBV12-4 and TRBJ1-3. CDR3 size: 11 residues. The CDR3 sequence: CASSVEDTIYF.

The CDR3 sequence is CASSRTGAYTDTQYF. This chain connects TRBV2 to TRBJ2-3; checking the TCRdb D call of TRBD1 is not possible without DNA. Germline assignment: CDR1 SNHLY and CDR2 FYNNEI. This CDR3 spans 15 amino acids.

The chain links TRBV29-1 to TRBJ2-5; TCRdb lists TRBD1, though no DNA is available to test this call. CDR3 length: 13 amino acids. CDR1 is SQVTM and CDR2 is ANQGSEA in the germline V gene. CDR3 in amino acids: CSGRQGLAETHYF.

The chain links TRBV5-1 to TRBJ2-1; TCRdb picks TRBD1, but there is no DNA to check that call. This CDR3 is built from 12 residues. Per the germline V gene, CDR1 is SGHRS and CDR2 is YFSETQ. Here the CDR3 reads CASRSPYNEQFF.

The rearrangement links TRBV7-9 to TRBJ2-1; TCRdb's D call, TRBD1, is unchecked because there is no DNA. The length of the CDR3 is 16 residues. Germline CDR1 SEHNR, CDR2 FQNEAQ (reference sequence). CDR3: CASSSPRTGQLNEQFF.

The J gene is TRBJ2-1, the V gene TRBV29-1. The length of the CDR3 is 13 residues. Germline CDR1 and CDR2: SQVTM and ANQGSEA. This CDR3 reads CSVADSSYNEQFF.

The V call is TRBV12-3 or TRBV12-4, the J call TRBJ2-7. The CDR3 contains 16 residues. CDR3 region: CASSLHYLGGSYEQYF.

The chain joins TRBV20-1 to TRBJ2-7; TCRdb indicates TRBD1, and absent DNA this call remains unverified. CDR3 length: 17 amino acids. In germline, CDR1 is DFQATT, CDR2 SNEGSKA (reference sequence). The CDR3 sequence is CSARDPTGGAVPYEQYF.

This chain connects TRBV4-1 to TRBJ2-1; checking the TCRdb D call of TRBD1 is not possible without DNA. Germline CDR1 and CDR2: MGHRA and YSYEKL. The CDR3 totals 14 residues. CDR3 region: CASSRGQGINEQFF.

V gene TRBV6-5 combines with J gene TRBJ2-3; TCRdb returns TRBD1, unconfirmable since there is no DNA. The CDR3 extends over 17 amino acids. The germline gives CDR1 MNHEY, CDR2 SVGAGI. Here the CDR3 reads CASSYPNGTGKRDTQYF.

V gene TRBV15 combines with J gene TRBJ2-1; the TCRdb D gene call, TRBD2, has no DNA to confirm it. Germline assignment: CDR1 LNHNV and CDR2 YYDKDF (reference sequence). The CDR3 is made up of 17 amino acids. The CDR3 reads CATSRVLAGYPDNEQFF.